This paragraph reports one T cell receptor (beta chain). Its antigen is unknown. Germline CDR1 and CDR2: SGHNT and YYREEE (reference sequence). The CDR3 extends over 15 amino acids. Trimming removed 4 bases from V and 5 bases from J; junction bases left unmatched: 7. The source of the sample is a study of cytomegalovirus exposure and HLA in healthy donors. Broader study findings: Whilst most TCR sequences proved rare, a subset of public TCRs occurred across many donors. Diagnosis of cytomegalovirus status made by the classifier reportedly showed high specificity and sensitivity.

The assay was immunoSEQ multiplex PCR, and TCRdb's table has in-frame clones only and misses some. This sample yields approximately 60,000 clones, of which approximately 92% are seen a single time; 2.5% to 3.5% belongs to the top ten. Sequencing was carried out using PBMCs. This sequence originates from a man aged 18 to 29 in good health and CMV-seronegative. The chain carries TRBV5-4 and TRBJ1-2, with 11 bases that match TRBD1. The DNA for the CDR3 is TGTGCCAGCAGCCCCGGGACAGGGGGTACTTATGGCTACACCTTC. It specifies CASSPGTGGTYGYTF.